The sequence of this TCR beta chain was determined in a study of blood T cell repertoires in COVID-19. The data were produced by immunoSEQ multiplex PCR, yet TCRdb's version contains in-frame clones alone and is incomplete. The sample comprises some 190,000 clones, over 75% of which are singletons, and approximately 7% rests with the top ten. The receptor was derived from a man older than 75 with COVID-19, enrolled during active disease. The sequenced material came from peripheral blood.

This CDR3 is CASSQDFGGVYEQYF. CDR3 bases: TGTGCCAGCAGCCAAGATTTTGGAGGAGTCTACGAGCAGTACTTC. The V call is TRBV3-1 (or the pseudogene TRBV3-2), the J call TRBJ2-7; D may be TRBD2 (5 bases). Per the germline V gene, CDR1 is LGHDT and CDR2 is YNNKEL (reference sequence). V lost 0 bases, J lost 3 bases, and 12 bases lay in between. This CDR3 region has 15 residues.